This record concerns one T cell receptor (beta chain) sequence. Trimming cost V 6 bases and J 11 bases, with 14 bases left between them. This CDR3 has 13 residues. The germline gives CDR1 MNHEY, CDR2 SVGAGI. The data were taken from a study of blood T cell repertoires in COVID-19. Clones were sequenced by immunoSEQ multiplex PCR, and TCRdb holds only the in-frame ones, with some missing. The sample includes 160,000 or so clones, around 79% of them seen just once. The TCR was taken from an older woman with COVID-19, enrolled during active disease. Sequencing was performed on peripheral blood. V usage is TRBV6-5 and J usage is TRBJ1-6; D is uncertain. CDR3 sequence reads: CASSPTWMTPLHF. CDR3 bases: TGTGCCAGCAGCCCGACATGGATGACACCCCTCCACTTT.